What follows describes a single TCR beta chain. The data were obtained in a study of blood T cell repertoires in COVID-19. Across the study: The samples span acute and convalescent COVID-19 from the United States, Italy and Spain. The cDNA or gDNA used as material had been derived from T cells, B-cell-depleted T cells, or PBMCs.

The CDR3 is made up of 14 amino acids. Trimming stripped 5 bases from V and 9 bases from J, with 17 bases between. Germline assignment: CDR1 SGHTA and CDR2 FQGNSA. The assay was immunoSEQ multiplex PCR, and TCRdb's table has in-frame clones only and misses some. The repertoire holds 88,000 or so clones, with over 75% as singletons. The sequence came from a man in his 60s with acute or convalescent COVID-19. The gene calls are TRBV7-2 and TRBJ2-1, with D perhaps TRBD2 (5 bases). Sequenced: peripheral blood. CDR3 sequence reads: CASSPEVDSSEQFF. The CDR3 region has the DNA TGTGCCAGCAGCCCAGAGGTGGACTCAAGTGAGCAGTTCTTC.